These 20 T cell receptor beta chains came from one sample sequenced in a study of T-cell memory formation after mild COVID-19. From the 5' RACE reads, TCRdb called clonotypes with MiXCR, one entry per CDR3 protein. The sample contains 350,000 to 400,000 distinct CDR3 sequences, approximately 15% of which appear only once. Specimen: PBMCs or a T cell subset sorted from them (not recorded which). The receptor source for this set is a man aged 18-30 years who had mild COVID-19 (a few samples of this study predate the infection). Cell type and time point are not known.

This clonotype has at least ten counts. The CDR3 nucleotides read TGTGCCAGCAGCGCGCAGGGGGAAACTGAAGCTTTCTTT. Its translation is CASSAQGETEAFF. This sequence joins TRBV7-9 and TRBJ1-1; 7 positions match TRBD1. Trimming removed 5 bases from V and 5 bases from J; junction bases left unmatched: 5. This CDR3 spans 13 amino acids. Germline loops: CDR1 SEHNR, CDR2 FQNEAQ (reference sequence).

This clonotype showed up just a few times. The chain links TRBV18 to TRBJ1-1; D is ambiguous. V dropped 6 bases and J dropped 8 bases, with 13 bases sitting between them. Germline-derived CDR1 and CDR2 are KGHSH and LQKENI. The CDR3 sequence is 12 residues long. This CDR3 is CASSGWGIEAFF. In DNA form, the CDR3 reads TGTGCCAGCTCCGGCTGGGGAATCGAAGCTTTCTTT.

V gene TRBV12-3 or TRBV12-4 combines with J gene TRBJ1-1, with 11 bases aligning to TRBD1. The junction had 2 bases not matched to a gene; V was cut back by 5 bases and J by 3 bases. The CDR3 loop spans 14 amino acids. CDR3 residues: CASSVGQGDTEAFF. The CDR3 region has the DNA TGTGCCAGCAGTGTGGGACAGGGGGACACTGAAGCTTTCTTT.

The chain employs TRBV7-2 and TRBJ2-3, with 12 bases aligning to TRBD2. CDR1 and CDR2 (germline): SGHTA, FQGNSA. J lost 7 bases, V lost 5 bases, and 7 bases had no gene match. The CDR3 has 15 residues. CDR3 coding DNA: TGTGCCAGCAGCCCCATGACTAGCGGGGGTTATACGCAGTATTTT. Its protein is CASSPMTSGGYTQYF.

V and J are TRBV12-3 or TRBV12-4 and TRBJ1-4; maybe TRBD1 (5 bases). Trimming pared 6 bases from V and 3 bases from J, leaving 11 bases between. CDR3 size: 14 residues. The DNA for the CDR3 is TGTGCCAGCAGACTCTCGGGGGCTAATGAAAAACTGTTTTTT. It codes for CASRLSGANEKLFF.

V is TRBV30 and J is TRBJ2-7; 7 positions match TRBD1. Per germline, CDR1 GTSNPN and CDR2 SVGIG (reference sequence). This CDR3 has 12 amino acids. The ends lost 7 bases at V and 2 bases at J; junction bases unmatched: 5. For the CDR3, the DNA is TGTGCCTTACAGGGGCCGACCTACGAGCAGTACTTC. Protein sequence: CALQGPTYEQYF.

This clonotype has just one count. J is TRBJ1-2 and V is TRBV12-3 or TRBV12-4; D remains ambiguous. The CDR3 runs 13 residues. V was pared by 7 bases and J by 4 bases, with 13 bases between. CDR3 residues: CASTQSRFYGYTF. The CDR3 bases are TGTGCCAGCACCCAATCGAGATTCTATGGCTACACCTTC.

The chain links TRBV20-1 to TRBJ1-1; TRBD1 might be the D (5 bases). This CDR3 contains 13 residues. Germline loops: CDR1 DFQATT, CDR2 SNEGSKA (reference sequence). The V end lost 3 bases, the J end lost 3 bases, and 11 bases lay between the germline ends. CDR3 protein: CSASNGGYTEAFF. The CDR3 DNA follows: TGCAGTGCTAGTAACGGGGGATACACTGAAGCTTTCTTT.

This clonotype was recorded a few times. CDR3 sequence: CASSLGRGNTDTQYF. CDR3 nucleotides: TGCGCCAGCAGCTTGGGGAGGGGTAACACAGATACGCAGTATTTT. The chain is built from TRBV5-1 and TRBJ2-3, with D maybe TRBD2 (6 bases). CDR1 SGHRS and CDR2 YFSETQ come from the germline V gene. The CDR3 consists of 15 residues. V lost 0 bases to trimming and J lost 2 bases, with 10 bases between them.

In its sample, this clonotype was seen a few times. The V call is TRBV7-6, the J call TRBJ2-7, with D perhaps TRBD1 (5 bases). CDR3 size: 15 residues. Germline V gives CDR1 SGHVS, CDR2 FNYEAQ. V was shortened by 3 bases and J by 1 base, with 13 bases between the two germline ends. The CDR3 sequence: CASSLDTLGSYEQYV. Here the CDR3 DNA reads TGTGCCAGCAGCTTGGACACTTTGGGATCCTACGAGCAGTACGTC.

This clonotype was detected many times. The chain links TRBV5-1 to TRBJ2-3, with D uncertain. The CDR3 contains 17 residues. The V and J ends lost 1 base and 3 bases respectively, with 18 bases between them. Germline CDR1 is SGHRS and CDR2 is YFSETQ. The CDR3 protein is CASSLNIGNARTDTQYF. Written as DNA, the CDR3 is TGCGCCAGCAGCTTGAATATTGGAAACGCAAGAACAGATACGCAGTATTTT. Looking up the rest from reference TRBV5-1 and TRBJ2-3 gives the full variable domain: KAGVTQTPRYLIKTRGQQVTLSCSPISGHRSVSWYQQTPGQGLQFLFEYFSETQRNKGNFPGRFSGRQFSNSRSEMNVSTLELGDSALYLCASSLNIGNARTDTQYFGPGTRLTVL.

CDR3 sequence (DNA): TGTGCCAGCACCCCATACAGTGGCACTGAAGCTTTCTTT. Translating gives CASTPYSGTEAFF. The chain couples TRBV7-9 to TRBJ1-1; D uncertain. The CDR3 totals 13 residues. V gave up 7 bases and J gave up 4 bases, with 13 bases separating them. CDR1 SEHNR and CDR2 FQNEAQ come from the germline V gene (reference sequence).

The V and J genes are TRBV12-3 or TRBV12-4 and TRBJ2-1, with 12 bases fitting TRBD2. V lost 3 bases to trimming and J lost 8 bases; unmatched junction nucleotides: 5. The CDR3 spans 15 residues. The CDR3 region has the DNA TGTGCCAGCAGTTTCCGGACTAGCGGGGTGGATGAGCAGTTCTTC. It is translated as CASSFRTSGVDEQFF.

This chain links TRBV20-1 with TRBJ2-3; D may match TRBD1 or TRBD2 (6 bases each). CDR3 length equals 14 residues. V shed 1 base and J shed 3 bases, with 11 bases lying between them. The germline CDR1 and CDR2 sequences are DFQATT and SNEGSKA (reference sequence). CDR3 DNA sequence: TGCAGTGCTAGAGTAAGGGGGGTGACAGATACGCAGTATTTT. It specifies CSARVRGVTDTQYF.

In its sample, this clonotype was seen many times. The chain links TRBV7-2 to TRBJ2-5, with TRBD1 identical over 7 bases. Per the germline V gene, CDR1 is SGHTA and CDR2 is FQGNSA. There are 14 residues in the CDR3. The J segment lost 1 base and the V segment lost 4 bases, leaving 3 bases of the junction unmatched. The CDR3 loop reads CASSSTGSQETQYF. CDR3 bases: TGTGCCAGCAGCTCGACAGGGTCCCAAGAGACCCAGTACTTC.

The count of this clonotype is one. The chain employs TRBV9 and TRBJ1-3; D remains ambiguous. Between the trimmed V and J ends, which lost 3 bases and 3 bases, there was a span of 10 bases. The CDR3 is made up of 14 amino acids. CDR1 and CDR2 from the germline V gene are SGDLS and YYNGEE. The CDR3 is CASSALVYGNTIYF. CDR3 nucleotides: TGTGCCAGCAGCGCCCTAGTCTATGGAAACACCATATATTTT.

The sample holds a few counts of this clonotype. This rearrangement joins TRBV7-2 to TRBJ2-5, with D perhaps being TRBD1 or TRBD2 (6 bases each). CDR1 is SGHTA and CDR2 is FQGNSA in the germline V gene. This CDR3 region has 14 residues. V was shortened by 4 bases and J by 5 bases, with 14 bases between the two germline ends. The CDR3 sequence is CASSSGAGRETQYF. DNA of the CDR3: TGTGCCAGCAGCTCGGGGGCGGGAAGGGAGACCCAGTACTTC.

This clonotype has just a few counts. The gene calls are TRBV7-9 and TRBJ1-6; D gene ambiguous. V shed 3 bases and J shed 5 bases, with 5 bases lying between them. Germline loops: CDR1 SEHNR, CDR2 FQNEAQ (reference sequence). The CDR3 sequence is 13 residues long. CDR3 loop: CASSFDHNSPLHF. In DNA form, the CDR3 reads TGTGCCAGCAGCTTCGACCATAATTCACCCCTCCACTTT.

This chain connects TRBV5-5 to TRBJ1-2; 7 positions match TRBD1. With V trimmed by 4 bases and J by 8 bases, 17 bases remained unmatched. The CDR3 loop spans 16 amino acids. Germline CDR1 is SGHKS and CDR2 is YYEKEE (reference sequence). The CDR3 coding sequence is TGTGCCAGCAGCCTAGACACAGGGGCCTCCGGGGGAGGCTACACCTTC. Translating it yields CASSLDTGASGGGYTF. Based on the CDR3 plus reference TRBV5-5 and TRBJ1-2, the full variable domain is DAGVTQSPTHLIKTRGQQVTLRCSPISGHKSVSWYQQVLGQGPQFIFQYYEKEERGRGNFPDRFSARQFPNYSSELNVNALLLGDSALYLCASSLDTGASGGGYTFGSGTRLTVV.

This clonotype was recorded many times. The rearrangement joins TRBV20-1 to TRBJ1-1; no firm D call. The CDR3 has 15 amino acids. Germline CDR1 reads DFQATT; CDR2 reads SNEGSKA (reference sequence). V gave up 6 bases and J gave up 1 base, with 18 bases separating them. The CDR3 sequence is CSATSLRAGNTEAFF. The CDR3 nucleotides read TGCAGTGCCACGTCGTTAAGGGCTGGGAACACTGAAGCTTTCTTT.